One and the same sample provided the 12 T cell receptor beta chains below, sequenced in a study of response to subunit inactivated influenza vaccine. MiXCR was run by TCRdb on the RT-PCR reads, yielding one entry per CDR3 protein. The sample has about 540,000 distinct CDR3 sequences, around 25% seen once. The same specimen was also included in a second study, on T cells expressing NK-cell markers. From that study: What made the TCR beta cDNA was 5'RACE template switching with UMIs.

This sample comprised CD4+ T cells sorted from PBMCs, obtained 12 days after vaccination. These TCRs come from a man aged 50 to 60 who received an inactivated influenza vaccine.

This clonotype was found a few times. The chain carries TRBV5-6 and TRBJ2-5; the D gene could be TRBD1 or TRBD2 (5 bases each). The CDR3 runs to 14 residues. Germline V CDR1 and CDR2: SGHDT, YYEEEE. V was trimmed by 3 bases and J by 3 bases, leaving 12 bases between them. The CDR3 loop reads CASSSYQGEETQYF. DNA for the CDR3: TGTGCCAGCAGCTCTTACCAGGGAGAAGAGACCCAGTACTTC.

This clonotype was seen more than once but under ten times. The chain employs TRBV7-9 and TRBJ2-1; TRBD2 aligns across 12 bases. This CDR3 contains 17 residues. The V segment lost 4 bases and the J segment 1 base; nucleotides outside the gene matches: 5. In germline, CDR1 is SEHNR, CDR2 FQNEAQ (reference sequence). In DNA form, the CDR3 reads TGTGCCAGCAGCTCCAGGACTAGCGGGGCTTCCTACAATGAGCAGTTCTTC. It codes for CASSSRTSGASYNEQFF.

The table lists this clonotype with many counts. This sequence joins TRBV6-2 or TRBV6-3 and TRBJ2-2, with 7 positions matching TRBD2. CDR1 is MNHEY, CDR2 SVGEGT, per germline. The CDR3 contains 18 residues. After removal of 6 bases from V and 6 bases from J, the junction contained 19 bases not matched to a gene. CDR3 sequence (DNA): TGTGCCAGCAGCCAAACCTCGATGCTAGCGGTTAGGTCCGGGGAGCTGTTTTTT. This sequence encodes CASSQTSMLAVRSGELFF.

The gene calls are TRBV18 and TRBJ1-6, with D unresolved. CDR1 KGHSH and CDR2 LQKENI come from the germline V gene. V was clipped by 3 bases and J by 6 bases, with 9 bases between them. CDR3 size: 14 residues. The CDR3 DNA is TGTGCCAGCTCACCGGTGGACGTTAATTCACCCCTCCACTTT. Amino acid sequence: CASSPVDVNSPLHF.

This clonotype has a handful of counts. This sequence joins TRBV29-1 and TRBJ1-1, with D tentatively TRBD1 (5 bases). With 4 bases removed from V and 4 bases from J, the gap between germline ends came to 13 bases. This CDR3 region has 13 residues. Germline CDR1 and CDR2: SQVTM and ANQGSEA. The CDR3: CSVGLGGGTEAFF. The CDR3 nucleotides are TGCAGCGTTGGATTGGGGGGAGGCACTGAAGCTTTCTTT. The full variable domain, with the rest looked up from reference TRBV29-1 and TRBJ1-1, is SAVISQKPSRDICQRGTSLTIQCQVDSQVTMMFWYRQQPGQSLTLIATANQGSEATYESGFVIDKFPISRPNLTFSTLTVSNMSPEDSSIYLCSVGLGGGTEAFFGQGTRLTVV.

CDR3 residues: CASSLGLVRDGELFF. For the CDR3, the DNA is TGTGCCAGCAGCTTAGGACTGGTTCGGGACGGGGAGCTGTTTTTT. The chain uses TRBV7-9 and TRBJ2-2; maybe TRBD2 (5 bases). CDR3 length: 15 amino acids. The germline V and J ends were trimmed by 1 base and 7 bases, with 13 bases remaining between them. Germline lookup yields CDR1 SEHNR and CDR2 FQNEAQ (reference sequence).

A few counts support this clonotype. This chain joins TRBV2 and TRBJ1-2; 11 bases map to TRBD1. The V gene end was trimmed by 6 bases and the J gene end by 4 bases; junction bases not matched to a gene: 7. The germline gives CDR1 SNHLY, CDR2 FYNNEI. The length of the CDR3 is 15 residues. This CDR3 reads CASRPGQGVIYGYTF. As DNA, the CDR3 is TGTGCCAGCAGGCCGGGACAGGGGGTAATCTATGGCTACACCTTC.

The table lists this clonotype with a count of one. V is TRBV12-3 or TRBV12-4 and J is TRBJ2-5; TRBD2 aligns across 9 bases. V was clipped by 3 bases and J by 3 bases; unmatched bases: 5. CDR3 length equals 15 residues. The CDR3 is CASSFASGNKETQYF. The CDR3 DNA reads as TGTGCCAGCAGTTTCGCTAGCGGGAACAAAGAGACCCAGTACTTC.

The sample holds a few counts of this clonotype. The chain is built from TRBV10-3 and TRBJ2-3; D tentatively fits TRBD1 or TRBD2 (6 bases each). Trimming removed 8 bases at V and 3 bases at J, with 12 bases between. Per the germline V gene, CDR1 is ENHRY and CDR2 is SYGVKD. This CDR3 comprises 13 residues. The CDR3 loop reads CAIQGGRTDTQYF. DNA for the CDR3: TGTGCCATCCAAGGGGGGCGAACAGATACGCAGTATTTT.

The V gene is TRBV3-1, the J gene TRBJ1-2; D is uncertain. Germline loops: CDR1 LGHDT, CDR2 YNNKEL (reference sequence). Trimming removed 8 bases at V and 8 bases at J, with 18 bases between. CDR3 length: 13 amino acids. The CDR3 sequence: CASCRLGSDGYTF. The CDR3 DNA reads as TGTGCCAGCTGCAGATTAGGGTCCGACGGCTACACCTTC.

This clonotype was seen only a few times. The rearrangement links TRBV7-2 to TRBJ2-3, with no clear D. The germline gives CDR1 SGHTA, CDR2 FQGNSA. The ends were cut back, 4 bases at V and 6 bases at J, with 11 bases in the middle. CDR3 length: 13 residues. In DNA, the CDR3 is TGTGCCAGCAGCTATACTACGTCGGATACGCAGTATTTT. This encodes CASSYTTSDTQYF.

This clonotype was observed a handful of times. J is TRBJ1-5 and V is TRBV7-9, with D unclear. The V end was cut by 1 base, the J end by 9 bases, with 7 bases between. The CDR3 length is 12 residues. Germline CDR1 SEHNR, CDR2 FQNEAQ (reference sequence). CDR3 sequence: CASSLERGPQHF. The CDR3 nucleotides are TGTGCCAGCAGCTTAGAGCGTGGGCCCCAGCATTTT.